These 14 T cell receptor beta chains were all obtained from the same sample, sequenced in a study of blood T cell repertoires in COVID-19. Clones were sequenced by immunoSEQ multiplex PCR, and TCRdb holds only the in-frame ones, with some missing. The repertoire holds approximately 300,000 clones, around 81% seen once, with around 4.1% in the top ten. What was sequenced was peripheral blood. The source of these receptors is a woman aged 45-65 years with active or convalescent COVID-19.

CDR3 sequence reads: CASSHPLTSGIRTDTQYF. The CDR3 DNA sequence: TGTGCCAGCAGCCACCCGCTGACTAGCGGGATAAGAACAGATACGCAGTATTTT. V gene TRBV4-2 combines with J gene TRBJ2-3, with 11 positions matching TRBD2. V was pared by 3 bases and J by 3 bases, with 11 bases of the junction left unmatched. The CDR3 runs to 18 residues. CDR1 is LGHNA, CDR2 YNFKEQ, per germline.

This chain joins TRBV30 and TRBJ2-1; 11 bases fit TRBD2. From germline, CDR1 is GTSNPN and CDR2 SVGIG (reference sequence). This CDR3 has 17 residues. V dropped 1 base and J dropped 2; count of bases not matched to a gene: 7. The CDR3: CAWSAPTSGKTYNEQFF. The DNA for the CDR3 is TGTGCCTGGAGTGCCCCGACTAGCGGGAAAACCTACAATGAGCAGTTCTTC.

V is TRBV3-1 (or the pseudogene TRBV3-2) and J is TRBJ1-3, with D uncertain. Germline CDR1 is LGHDT and CDR2 is YNNKEL (reference sequence). This CDR3 spans 17 amino acids. Trimming stripped 2 bases from V and 0 bases from J, with 14 bases between. The CDR3: CASSQRGSLGSGNTIYF. CDR3 DNA sequence: TGTGCCAGCAGCCAAAGAGGCAGCCTCGGCTCTGGAAACACCATATATTTT.

The V gene is TRBV6-2 or TRBV6-3, the J gene TRBJ2-3; TRBD2 agrees at 13 bases. Trimming cost V 4 bases and J 8 bases; bases outside gene matches: 9. In germline, CDR1 is MNHEY, CDR2 SVGEGT. This CDR3 comprises 16 residues. The DNA for the CDR3 is TGTGCCAGCAGTTGGGGGACTAGCGGGAAATGGGGTACGCAGTATTTT. Its protein product is CASSWGTSGKWGTQYF.

CDR3 nucleotide sequence: TGTGCCAGCAGACGGGACTACGGCGGGGAGCTGTTTTTT. Translating gives CASRRDYGGELFF. This sequence joins TRBV5-8 and TRBJ2-2; 7 positions agree with TRBD2. The CDR3 contains 13 residues. After removal of 5 bases from V and 7 bases from J, the junction contained 5 bases not matched to a gene. Per germline, CDR1 SGHTS and CDR2 YDEGEE.

This chain connects TRBV28 to TRBJ2-7; 7 bases are a match to TRBD1. Germline V gene data show CDR1 as MDHEN and CDR2 as SYDVKM. This CDR3 is built from 15 residues. The trim removed 3 bases at V and 2 bases at J, leaving 7 bases unmatched. The CDR3 sequence: CASSFEGAHPYEQYF. DNA for the CDR3: TGTGCCAGCAGTTTTGAGGGGGCGCACCCCTACGAGCAGTACTTC.

The chain couples TRBV27 to TRBJ1-1, with TRBD1 identical over 7 bases. V was pared by 7 bases and J by 1 base, with 6 bases of the junction left unmatched. Looked up from germline, CDR1 is MNHEY and CDR2 is SMNVEV (reference sequence). The CDR3 has 14 amino acids. The CDR3 here is CASTPRQGNTEAFF. The DNA of the CDR3 is TGTGCCAGCACTCCGAGACAGGGGAACACTGAAGCTTTCTTT.

This rearrangement joins TRBV7-9 to TRBJ1-1, with no clear D. V was trimmed by 3 bases and J by 3 bases, leaving 11 bases between them. The germline V gene encodes CDR1 SEHNR and CDR2 FQNEAQ (reference sequence). The CDR3 consists of 14 residues. The CDR3 sequence: CASSFGVGHTEAFF. CDR3 nucleotide sequence: TGTGCCAGCAGCTTCGGGGTTGGACACACTGAAGCTTTCTTT.

The chain uses TRBV9 and TRBJ2-3, with 7 bases that match TRBD1. The CDR3 runs to 15 residues. Unmatched junction bases numbered 5, after V lost 3 bases and J lost 1 base. Per the germline V gene, CDR1 is SGDLS and CDR2 is YYNGEE. The CDR3: CASSARQGGTDTQYF. CDR3 DNA: TGTGCCAGCAGCGCAAGACAGGGTGGCACAGATACGCAGTATTTT.

The chain joins TRBV5-1 to TRBJ1-2; maybe TRBD1 (5 bases). Germline V gene lookup returns CDR1 SGHRS and CDR2 YFSETQ. The CDR3 has 14 amino acids. V was pared by 2 bases and J by 4 bases, with 12 bases between. The CDR3, as DNA: TGCGCCAGCAGCTTTTCGACAGACTCCTATGGCTACACCTTC. Its protein product is CASSFSTDSYGYTF.

The V and J genes are TRBV7-7 and TRBJ2-5; D might be TRBD2 (6 bases). The CDR3 is 15 amino acids. Germline values: CDR1 SSHAT, CDR2 FNYEAQ (reference sequence). V gave up 1 base and J gave up 2 bases, with 11 bases separating them. Here the CDR3 reads CASSLGLASQETQYF. The CDR3 bases are TGTGCCAGCAGCTTAGGGCTAGCGAGTCAAGAGACCCAGTACTTC.

This rearrangement joins TRBV7-9 to TRBJ2-1; D is uncertain. V lost 1 base, J lost 10 bases, and 5 bases lay in between. The CDR3 length is 11 residues. CDR1 and CDR2 from the germline V gene are SEHNR and FQNEAQ (reference sequence). The CDR3, as DNA: TGTGCCAGCAGCTTAGTGTCGGAGCAGTTCTTC. Translating gives CASSLVSEQFF.

The chain couples TRBV19 to TRBJ2-1; D gene uncertain. Germline CDR1 is LNHDA and CDR2 is SQIVND (reference sequence). CDR3 length: 11 residues. The V gene lost 6 bases and the J gene lost 4 bases, with 4 bases spanning the gap. The CDR3 is CASSVYNEQFF. Written as DNA, the CDR3 is TGTGCCAGTAGCGTTTACAATGAGCAGTTCTTC.

As for this clone: Germline is not matched at one junction end, which may reflect a read error. The V and J genes are TRBV2 and TRBJ2-2; 7 bases match TRBD1. Germline V gene data show CDR1 as SNHLY and CDR2 as FYNNEI. The CDR3 has 15 residues. In DNA form, the CDR3 reads TGTGCCAGGAGTGGGGGACAGCTGGACACCGGGGAGCTGTTTTTT. Its protein is CARSGGQLDTGELFF.